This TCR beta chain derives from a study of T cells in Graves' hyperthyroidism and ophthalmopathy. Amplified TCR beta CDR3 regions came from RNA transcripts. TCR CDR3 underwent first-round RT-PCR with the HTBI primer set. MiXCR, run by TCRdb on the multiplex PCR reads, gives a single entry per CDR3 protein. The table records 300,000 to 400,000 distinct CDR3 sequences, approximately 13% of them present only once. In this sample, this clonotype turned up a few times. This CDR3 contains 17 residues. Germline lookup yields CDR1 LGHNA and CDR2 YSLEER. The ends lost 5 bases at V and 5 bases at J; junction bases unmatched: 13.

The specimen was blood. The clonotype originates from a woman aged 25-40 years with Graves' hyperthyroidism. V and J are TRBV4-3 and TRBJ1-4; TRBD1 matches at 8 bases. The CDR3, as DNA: TGCGCCAGCAGCTCCGGACAGGGTGGAAAACTAAATGAAAAACTGTTTTTT. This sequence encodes CASSSGQGGKLNEKLFF.